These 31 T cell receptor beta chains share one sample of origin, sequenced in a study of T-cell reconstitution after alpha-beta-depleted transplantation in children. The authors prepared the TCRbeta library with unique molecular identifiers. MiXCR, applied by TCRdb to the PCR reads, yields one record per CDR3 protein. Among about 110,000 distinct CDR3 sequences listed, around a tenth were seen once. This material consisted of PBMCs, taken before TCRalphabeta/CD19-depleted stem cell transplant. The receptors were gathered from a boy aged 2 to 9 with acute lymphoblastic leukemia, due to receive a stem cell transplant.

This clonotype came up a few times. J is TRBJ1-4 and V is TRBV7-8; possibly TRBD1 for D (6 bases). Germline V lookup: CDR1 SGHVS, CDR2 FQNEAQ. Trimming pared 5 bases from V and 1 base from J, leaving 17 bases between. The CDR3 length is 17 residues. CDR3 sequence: CASSRYGQSGTNEKLFF. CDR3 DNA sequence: TGTGCCAGCAGCCGATATGGACAGAGCGGAACTAATGAAAAACTGTTTTTT. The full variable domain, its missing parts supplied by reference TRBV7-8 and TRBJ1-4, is GAGVSQSPRYKVAKRGQDVALRCDPISGHVSLFWYQQALGQGPEFLTYFQNEAQLDKSGLPSDRFFAERPEGSVSTLKIQRTQQEDSAVYLCASSRYGQSGTNEKLFFGSGTQLSVL.

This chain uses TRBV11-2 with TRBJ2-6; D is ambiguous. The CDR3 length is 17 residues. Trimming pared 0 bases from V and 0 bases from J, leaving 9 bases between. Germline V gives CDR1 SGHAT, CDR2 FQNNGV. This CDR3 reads CASSLDRRISGANVLTF. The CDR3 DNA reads TGTGCCAGCAGCTTAGATCGACGGATCTCTGGGGCCAACGTCCTGACTTTC.

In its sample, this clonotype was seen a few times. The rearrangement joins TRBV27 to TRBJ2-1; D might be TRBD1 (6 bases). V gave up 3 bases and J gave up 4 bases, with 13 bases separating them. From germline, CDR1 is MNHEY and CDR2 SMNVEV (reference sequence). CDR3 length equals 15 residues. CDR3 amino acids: CASSFRRQGYNEQFF. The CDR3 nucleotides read TGTGCCAGCAGTTTTCGAAGGCAGGGGTACAATGAGCAGTTCTTC.

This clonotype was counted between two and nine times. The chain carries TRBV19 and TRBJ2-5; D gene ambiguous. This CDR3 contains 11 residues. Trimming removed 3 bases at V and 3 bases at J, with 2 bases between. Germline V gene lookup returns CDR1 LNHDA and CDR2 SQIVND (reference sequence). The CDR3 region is CASSIKETQYF. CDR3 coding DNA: TGTGCCAGTAGTATTAAAGAGACCCAGTACTTC.

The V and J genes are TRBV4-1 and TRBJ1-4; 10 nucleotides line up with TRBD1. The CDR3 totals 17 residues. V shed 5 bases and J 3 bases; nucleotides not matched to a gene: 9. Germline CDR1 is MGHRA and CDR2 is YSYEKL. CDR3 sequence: CASSARQGARSNEKLFF. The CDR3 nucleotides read TGCGCCAGCAGCGCCAGACAGGGGGCGCGTTCTAATGAAAAACTGTTTTTT.

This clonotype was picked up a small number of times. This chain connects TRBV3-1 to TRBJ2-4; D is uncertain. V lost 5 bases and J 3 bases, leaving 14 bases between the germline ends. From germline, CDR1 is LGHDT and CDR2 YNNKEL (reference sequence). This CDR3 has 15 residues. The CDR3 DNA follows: TGTGCCAGCAGCGGAAGAGCCTTGGGCAAAAACATTCAGTACTTC. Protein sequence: CASSGRALGKNIQYF.

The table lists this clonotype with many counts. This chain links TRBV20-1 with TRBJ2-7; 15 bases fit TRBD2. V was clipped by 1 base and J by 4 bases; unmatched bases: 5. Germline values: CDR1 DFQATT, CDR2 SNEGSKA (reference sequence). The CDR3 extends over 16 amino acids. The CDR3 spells CSARAQGTSGRYEQYF. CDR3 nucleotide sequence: TGCAGTGCTAGAGCCCAAGGGACTAGCGGGAGGTACGAGCAGTACTTC.

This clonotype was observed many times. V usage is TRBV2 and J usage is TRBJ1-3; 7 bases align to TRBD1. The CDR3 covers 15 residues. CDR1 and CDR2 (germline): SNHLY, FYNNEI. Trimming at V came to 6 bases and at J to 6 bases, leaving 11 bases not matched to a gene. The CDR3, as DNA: TGTGCCAGCAGCCAACGGGGGACAGTCCAAAACACCATATATTTT. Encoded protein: CASSQRGTVQNTIYF.

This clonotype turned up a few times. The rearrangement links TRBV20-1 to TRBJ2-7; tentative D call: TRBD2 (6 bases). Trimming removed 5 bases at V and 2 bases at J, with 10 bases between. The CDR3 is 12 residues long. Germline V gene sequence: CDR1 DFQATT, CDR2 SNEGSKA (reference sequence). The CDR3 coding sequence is TGCAGTGCTGGCGGGGCCCCCTACGAGCAGTACTTC. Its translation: CSAGGAPYEQYF.

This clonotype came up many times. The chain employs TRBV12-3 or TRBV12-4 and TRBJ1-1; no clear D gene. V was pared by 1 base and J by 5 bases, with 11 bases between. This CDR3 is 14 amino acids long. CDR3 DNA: TGTGCCAGCAGTTTAGGTACGGGGAGAACTGAAGCTTTCTTT. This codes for CASSLGTGRTEAFF.

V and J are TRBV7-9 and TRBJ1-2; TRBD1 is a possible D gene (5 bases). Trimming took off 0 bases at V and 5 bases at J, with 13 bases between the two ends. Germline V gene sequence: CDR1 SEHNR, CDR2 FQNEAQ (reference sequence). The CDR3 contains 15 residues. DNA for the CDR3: TGTGCCAGCAGCTTAGCCGATAACAGGTTATATGGCTACACCTTC. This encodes CASSLADNRLYGYTF.

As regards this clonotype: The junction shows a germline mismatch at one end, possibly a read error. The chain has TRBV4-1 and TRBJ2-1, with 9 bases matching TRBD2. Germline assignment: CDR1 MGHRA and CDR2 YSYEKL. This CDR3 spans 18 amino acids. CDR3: CSSSQERIAGALQHEQFF. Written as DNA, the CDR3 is TGCTCCAGCAGCCAAGAACGAATAGCGGGAGCCCTCCAGCATGAGCAGTTCTTC.

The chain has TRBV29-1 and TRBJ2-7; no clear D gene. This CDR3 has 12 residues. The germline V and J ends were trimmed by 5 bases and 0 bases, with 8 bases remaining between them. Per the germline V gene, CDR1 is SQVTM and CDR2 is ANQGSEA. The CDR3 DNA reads TGCAGCGTTAAAATGGACTCCTACGAGCAGTACTTC. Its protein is CSVKMDSYEQYF.

CDR3 region: CASSGTGREQYF. The CDR3 coding sequence is TGTGCCAGTAGCGGCACAGGGCGCGAGCAGTACTTC. J is TRBJ2-7 and V is TRBV19, with a weak D call TRBD1 (6 bases). Trimming took 6 bases from V and 6 from J, leaving 12 bases between them. The CDR3 has 12 amino acids. In germline, CDR1 is LNHDA, CDR2 SQIVND (reference sequence).

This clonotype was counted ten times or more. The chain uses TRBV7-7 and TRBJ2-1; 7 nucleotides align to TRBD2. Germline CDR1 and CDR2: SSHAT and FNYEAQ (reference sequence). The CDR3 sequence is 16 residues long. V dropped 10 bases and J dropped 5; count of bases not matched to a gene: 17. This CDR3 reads CATPRERGREDNEQFF. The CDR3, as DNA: TGTGCCACCCCGAGGGAGCGGGGCAGAGAGGACAATGAGCAGTTCTTC.

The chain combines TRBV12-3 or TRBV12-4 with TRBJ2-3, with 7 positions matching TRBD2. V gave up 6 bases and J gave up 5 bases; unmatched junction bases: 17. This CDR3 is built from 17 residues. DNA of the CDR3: TGTGCCAGCAGGACGACTAGCCGGGTCTTTTTGGGAGATACGCAGTATTTT. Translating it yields CASRTTSRVFLGDTQYF.

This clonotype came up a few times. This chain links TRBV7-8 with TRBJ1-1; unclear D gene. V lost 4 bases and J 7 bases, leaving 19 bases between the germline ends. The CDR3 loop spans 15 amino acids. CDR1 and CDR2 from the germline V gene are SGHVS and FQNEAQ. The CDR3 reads CASSSGVGLGDEAFF. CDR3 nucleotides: TGTGCCAGCAGCTCGGGTGTAGGCCTAGGCGATGAAGCTTTCTTT.

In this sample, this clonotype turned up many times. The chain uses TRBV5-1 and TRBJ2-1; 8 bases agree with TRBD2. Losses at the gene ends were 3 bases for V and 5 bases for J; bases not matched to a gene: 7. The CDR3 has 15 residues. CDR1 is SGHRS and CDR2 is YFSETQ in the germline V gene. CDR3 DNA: TGCGCCAGCAGCTACCTTCTTAGCGGGGACAATGAGCAGTTCTTC. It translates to CASSYLLSGDNEQFF.

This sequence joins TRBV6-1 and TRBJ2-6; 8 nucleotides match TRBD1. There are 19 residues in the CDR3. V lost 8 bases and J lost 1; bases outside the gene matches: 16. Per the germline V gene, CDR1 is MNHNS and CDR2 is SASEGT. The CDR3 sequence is CASRPAGAGGRSGANVLTF. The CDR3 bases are TGTGCCAGCCGCCCTGCCGGGGCAGGGGGCCGATCTGGGGCCAACGTCCTGACTTTC.

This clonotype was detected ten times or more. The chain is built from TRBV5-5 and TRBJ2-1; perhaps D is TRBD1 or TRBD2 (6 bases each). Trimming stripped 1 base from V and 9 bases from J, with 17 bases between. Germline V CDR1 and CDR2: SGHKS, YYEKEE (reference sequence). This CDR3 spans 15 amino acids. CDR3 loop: CASSLIAGSGAEQFF. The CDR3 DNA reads TGTGCCAGCAGCTTGATCGCGGGATCGGGGGCTGAGCAGTTCTTC.

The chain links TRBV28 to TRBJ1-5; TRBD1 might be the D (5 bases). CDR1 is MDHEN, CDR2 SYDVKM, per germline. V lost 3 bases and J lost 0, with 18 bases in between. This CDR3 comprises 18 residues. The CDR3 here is CASSFPGRVGNSNQPQHF. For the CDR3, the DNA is TGTGCCAGCAGTTTCCCGGGCAGGGTAGGTAATAGCAATCAGCCCCAGCATTTT.

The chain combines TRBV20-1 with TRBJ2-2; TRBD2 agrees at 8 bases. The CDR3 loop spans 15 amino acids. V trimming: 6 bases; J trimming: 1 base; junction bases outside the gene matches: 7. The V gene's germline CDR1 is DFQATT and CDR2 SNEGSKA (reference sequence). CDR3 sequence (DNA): TGCAGTGCCAGGAGGACTAGCAGGAACACCGGGGAGCTGTTTTTT. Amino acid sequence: CSARRTSRNTGELFF.

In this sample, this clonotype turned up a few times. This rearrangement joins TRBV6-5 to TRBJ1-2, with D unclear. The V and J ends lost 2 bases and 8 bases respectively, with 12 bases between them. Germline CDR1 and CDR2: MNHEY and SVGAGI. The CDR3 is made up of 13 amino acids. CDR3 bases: TGTGCCAGCAGTTACACACATCGAGGGGGCTACACCTTC. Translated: CASSYTHRGGYTF.

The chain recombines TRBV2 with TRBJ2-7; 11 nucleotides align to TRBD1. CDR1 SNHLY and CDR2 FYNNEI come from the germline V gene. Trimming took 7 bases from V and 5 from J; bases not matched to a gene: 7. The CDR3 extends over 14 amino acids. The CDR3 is CASTKGDRGNEQYF. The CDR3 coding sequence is TGTGCCAGCACCAAGGGGGACAGGGGGAACGAGCAGTACTTC. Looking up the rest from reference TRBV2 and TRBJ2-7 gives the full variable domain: EPEVTQTPSHQVTQMGQEVILRCVPISNHLYFYWYRQILGQKVEFLVSFYNNEISEKSEIFDDQFSVERPDGSNFTLKIRSTKLEDSAMYFCASTKGDRGNEQYFGPGTRLTVT.

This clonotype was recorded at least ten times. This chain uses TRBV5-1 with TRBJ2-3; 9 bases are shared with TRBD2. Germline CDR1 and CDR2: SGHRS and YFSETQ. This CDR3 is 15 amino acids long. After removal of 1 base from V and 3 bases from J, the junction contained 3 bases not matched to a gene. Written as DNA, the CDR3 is TGCGCCAGCAGCTTGATCGGACTAGCGACAGATACGCAGTATTTT. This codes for CASSLIGLATDTQYF.

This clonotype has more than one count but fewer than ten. The CDR3: CASSGTLGWRIYEQYF. DNA for the CDR3: TGTGCCAGCAGTGGGACTCTTGGTTGGCGCATCTACGAGCAGTACTTC. V and J are TRBV6-1 and TRBJ2-7; possibly TRBD2 for D (5 bases). Germline CDR1 reads MNHNS; CDR2 reads SASEGT. With 4 bases removed from V and 3 bases from J, the gap between germline ends came to 19 bases. CDR3 length equals 16 residues.

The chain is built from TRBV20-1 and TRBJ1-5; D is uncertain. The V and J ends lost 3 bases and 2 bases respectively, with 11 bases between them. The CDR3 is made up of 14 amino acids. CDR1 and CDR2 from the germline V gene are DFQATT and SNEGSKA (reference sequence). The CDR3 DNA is TGCAGTGCTAGTTGGGGTTCGGGCAATCAGCCCCAGCATTTT. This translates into CSASWGSGNQPQHF.

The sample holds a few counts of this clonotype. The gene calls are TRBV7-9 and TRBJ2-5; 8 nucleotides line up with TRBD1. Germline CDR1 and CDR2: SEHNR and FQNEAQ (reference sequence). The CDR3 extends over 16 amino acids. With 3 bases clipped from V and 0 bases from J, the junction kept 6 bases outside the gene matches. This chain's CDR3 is CASSFQGAHDQETQYF. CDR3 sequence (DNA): TGTGCCAGCAGCTTCCAGGGGGCCCATGACCAAGAGACCCAGTACTTC.

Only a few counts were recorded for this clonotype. Here the CDR3 reads CASSWRQGPGELFF. The DNA for the CDR3 is TGTGCCAGCAGTTGGCGGCAGGGGCCCGGGGAGCTGTTTTTT. The V and J genes are TRBV6-5 and TRBJ2-2; D might be TRBD1 (6 bases). The germline V and J ends were trimmed by 4 bases and 6 bases, with 12 bases remaining between them. The CDR3 covers 14 residues. The germline CDR1 and CDR2 sequences are MNHEY and SVGAGI.

The CDR3 reads CSAPTPSGDGYTF. The CDR3 DNA follows: TGCAGTGCTCCCACGCCGTCGGGGGATGGCTACACCTTC. The chain uses TRBV20-1 and TRBJ1-2; D perhaps matches TRBD1 (5 bases). CDR1 is DFQATT, CDR2 SNEGSKA, per germline (reference sequence). With 5 bases removed from V and 6 bases from J, the gap between germline ends came to 16 bases. This CDR3 contains 13 residues.

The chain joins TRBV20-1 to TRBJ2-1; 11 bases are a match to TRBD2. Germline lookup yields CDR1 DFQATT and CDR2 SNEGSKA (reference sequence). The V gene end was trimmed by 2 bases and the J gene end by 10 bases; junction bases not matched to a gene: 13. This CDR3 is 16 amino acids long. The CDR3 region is CSARLSIQTSGKEQFF. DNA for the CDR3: TGCAGTGCTAGATTAAGTATTCAGACTAGCGGGAAGGAGCAGTTCTTC.